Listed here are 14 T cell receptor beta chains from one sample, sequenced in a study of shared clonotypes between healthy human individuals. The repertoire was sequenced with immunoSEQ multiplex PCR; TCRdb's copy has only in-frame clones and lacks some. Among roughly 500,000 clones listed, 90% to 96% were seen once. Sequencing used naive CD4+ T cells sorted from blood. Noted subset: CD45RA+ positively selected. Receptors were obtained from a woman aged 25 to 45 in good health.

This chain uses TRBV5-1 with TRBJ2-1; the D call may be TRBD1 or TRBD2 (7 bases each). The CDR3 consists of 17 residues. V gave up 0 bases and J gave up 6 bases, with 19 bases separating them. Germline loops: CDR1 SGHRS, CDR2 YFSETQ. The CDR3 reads CASSLGQGGPLANEQFF. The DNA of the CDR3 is TGCGCCAGCAGCTTGGGTCAGGGGGGGCCCTTGGCCAATGAGCAGTTCTTC.

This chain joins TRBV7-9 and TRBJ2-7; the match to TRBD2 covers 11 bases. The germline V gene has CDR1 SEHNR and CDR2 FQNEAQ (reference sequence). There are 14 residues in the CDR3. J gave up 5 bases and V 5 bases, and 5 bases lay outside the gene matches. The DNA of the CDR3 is TGTGCCAGCAGCGGTAGCGGGAGGGCCGACGAGCAGTACTTC. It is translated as CASSGSGRADEQYF.

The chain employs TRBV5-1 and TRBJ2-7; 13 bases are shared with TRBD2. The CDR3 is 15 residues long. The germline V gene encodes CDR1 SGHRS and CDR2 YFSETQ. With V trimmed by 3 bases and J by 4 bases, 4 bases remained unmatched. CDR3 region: CASSWGTSGKYEQYF. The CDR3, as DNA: TGCGCCAGCAGCTGGGGGACTAGCGGGAAATACGAGCAGTACTTC.

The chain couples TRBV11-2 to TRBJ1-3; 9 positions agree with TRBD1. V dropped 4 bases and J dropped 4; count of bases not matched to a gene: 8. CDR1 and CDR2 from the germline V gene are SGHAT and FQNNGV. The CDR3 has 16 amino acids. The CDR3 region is CASSWGQGRIGNTIYF. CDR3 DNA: TGTGCCAGCAGCTGGGGACAGGGAAGAATCGGAAACACCATATATTTT.

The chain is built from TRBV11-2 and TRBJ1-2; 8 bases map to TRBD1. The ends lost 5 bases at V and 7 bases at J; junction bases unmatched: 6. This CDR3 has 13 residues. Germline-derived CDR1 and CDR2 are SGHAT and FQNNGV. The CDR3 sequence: CASSEDRAGGYTF. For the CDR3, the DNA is TGTGCCAGCAGCGAGGACAGGGCTGGTGGCTACACCTTC.

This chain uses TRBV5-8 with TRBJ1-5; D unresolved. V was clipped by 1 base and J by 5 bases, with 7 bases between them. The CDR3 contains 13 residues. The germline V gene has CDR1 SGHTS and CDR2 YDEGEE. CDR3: CASSLLPDQPQHF. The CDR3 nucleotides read TGTGCCAGCAGCTTGCTCCCAGATCAGCCCCAGCATTTT.

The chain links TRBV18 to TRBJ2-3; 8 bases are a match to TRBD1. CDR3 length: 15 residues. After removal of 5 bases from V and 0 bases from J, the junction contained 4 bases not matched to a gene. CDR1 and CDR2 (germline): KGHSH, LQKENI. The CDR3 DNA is TGTGCCAGCTCATTTCGACAGGGGAGCACAGATACGCAGTATTTT. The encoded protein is CASSFRQGSTDTQYF.

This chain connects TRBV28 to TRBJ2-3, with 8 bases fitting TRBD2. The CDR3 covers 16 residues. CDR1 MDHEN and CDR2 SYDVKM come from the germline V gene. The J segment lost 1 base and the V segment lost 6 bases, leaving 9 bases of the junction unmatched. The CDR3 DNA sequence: TGTGCCAGCAGCAAACCAATAGCGGGGCGCACAGATACGCAGTATTTT. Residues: CASSKPIAGRTDTQYF.

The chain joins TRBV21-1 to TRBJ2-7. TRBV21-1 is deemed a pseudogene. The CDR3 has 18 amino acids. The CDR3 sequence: CASSNGDGGTNSSYEQYF. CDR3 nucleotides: TGTGCCAGCAGCAATGGGGATGGCGGCACCAATAGCTCCTACGAGCAGTACTTC.

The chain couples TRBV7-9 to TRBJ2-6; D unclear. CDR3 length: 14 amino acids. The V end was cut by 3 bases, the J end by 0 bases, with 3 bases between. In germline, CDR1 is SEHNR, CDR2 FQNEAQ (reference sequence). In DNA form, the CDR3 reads TGTGCCAGCAGCTTCTTCTCTGGGGCCAACGTCCTGACTTTC. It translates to CASSFFSGANVLTF.

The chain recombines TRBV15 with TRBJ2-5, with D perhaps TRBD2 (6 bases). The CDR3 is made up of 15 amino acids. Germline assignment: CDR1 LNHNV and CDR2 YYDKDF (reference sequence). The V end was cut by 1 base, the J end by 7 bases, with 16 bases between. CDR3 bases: TGTGCCACCAGCAGAGGGGCTAGCGTAATGGGGACCCAGTACTTC. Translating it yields CATSRGASVMGTQYF.

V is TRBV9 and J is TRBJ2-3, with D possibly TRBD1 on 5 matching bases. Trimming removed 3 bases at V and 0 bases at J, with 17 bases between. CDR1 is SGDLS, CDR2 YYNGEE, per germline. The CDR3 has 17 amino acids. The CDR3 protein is CASSGIGGHRSTDTQYF. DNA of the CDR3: TGTGCCAGCAGCGGGATCGGCGGACACCGTAGCACAGATACGCAGTATTTT. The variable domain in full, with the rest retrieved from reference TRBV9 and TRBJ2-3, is DSGVTQTPKHLITATGQRVTLRCSPRSGDLSVYWYQQSLDQGLQFLIQYYNGEERAKGNILERFSAQQFPDLHSELNLSSLELGDSALYFCASSGIGGHRSTDTQYFGPGTRLTVL.

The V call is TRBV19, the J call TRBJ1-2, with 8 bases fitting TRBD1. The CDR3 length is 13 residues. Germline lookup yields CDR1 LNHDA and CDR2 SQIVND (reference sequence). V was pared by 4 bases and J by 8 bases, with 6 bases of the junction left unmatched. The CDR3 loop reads CASSKRTGPGYTF. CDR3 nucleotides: TGTGCCAGTAGTAAGCGGACAGGGCCCGGCTACACCTTC.

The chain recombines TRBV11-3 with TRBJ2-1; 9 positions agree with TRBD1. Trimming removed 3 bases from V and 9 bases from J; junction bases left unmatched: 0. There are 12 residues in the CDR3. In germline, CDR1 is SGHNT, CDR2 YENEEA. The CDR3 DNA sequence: TGTGCCAGCAGCTTGACAGGGGGTGAGCAGTTCTTC. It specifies CASSLTGGEQFF.